This T cell receptor beta chain was observed in a study of cytomegalovirus exposure and HLA in healthy donors. PCR amplification relied on 60 Vbeta primers (plus 13 Jbeta primers). The assay was immunoSEQ multiplex PCR, and TCRdb's table has in-frame clones only and misses some. The sample records about 110,000 clones, 73% being singletons. This clone was recorded a few times. Its antigen is not identified. V shed 3 bases and J 4 bases; nucleotides not matched to a gene: 8. The CDR3 spans 16 residues. CDR1 and CDR2 (germline): LGHNA, YNFKEQ. Whole-study results and caveats: Cytomegalovirus association was assigned to approximately 160 TCR beta chains. Per a later analysis, 15,000 to 20,000 TCR beta sequences showed association with HLA alleles at 0.05 false discovery rate. The authors reported that TCR beta sequences could predict HLA-A and HLA-B alleles. These predictions were accurate for most subjects in the first cohort.

The gene calls are TRBV4-2 and TRBJ2-3; TRBD2 agrees at 9 bases. This TCR derives from a man aged 40-55 years in good health and CMV-seronegative. The specimen sequenced was PBMCs. The CDR3 nucleotides read TGTGCCAGCAGCCAGGTTCCGCGGGGGGGCTCAGATACGCAGTATTTT. It translates to CASSQVPRGGSDTQYF.